These 21 T cell receptor beta chains share one sample of origin, sequenced in a study of blood T cell repertoires in COVID-19. Some clones are missing from TCRdb's copy, which holds only in-frame ones; the method was immunoSEQ multiplex PCR. The sample carries 240,000 or so clones, approximately 84% recorded once. Input material: PBMCs or T cells enriched from blood (not recorded which). The receptors originated from a woman between 40 and 55 years old with acute COVID-19.

This chain joins TRBV6-1 and TRBJ1-6; 7 bases match TRBD1. Germline V gene sequence: CDR1 MNHNS, CDR2 SASEGT. With 2 bases clipped from V and 8 bases from J, the junction kept 12 bases outside the gene matches. The CDR3 is made up of 17 amino acids. CDR3 amino acids: CASSEPLRGLEDSPLHF. CDR3 sequence (DNA): TGTGCCAGCAGTGAACCCCTGAGGGGGCTAGAGGATTCACCCCTCCACTTT.

V usage is TRBV3-1 (or the pseudogene TRBV3-2) and J usage is TRBJ2-5; D may be TRBD1 (5 bases). Germline V gives CDR1 LGHDT, CDR2 YNNKEL (reference sequence). The V and J ends lost 2 bases and 2 bases respectively, with 12 bases between them. The CDR3 runs to 15 residues. CDR3 loop: CASSQRARAQETQYF. CDR3 nucleotide sequence: TGTGCCAGCAGCCAAAGGGCCAGGGCACAAGAGACCCAGTACTTC.

This chain joins TRBV9 and TRBJ2-5; 11 bases line up with TRBD1. Unmatched junction bases numbered 6, after V lost 7 bases and J lost 4 bases. CDR1 SGDLS and CDR2 YYNGEE come from the germline V gene. This CDR3 has 14 amino acids. The CDR3 is CASSWDRGGETQYF. The DNA for the CDR3 is TGTGCCAGCTCCTGGGACAGGGGGGGAGAGACCCAGTACTTC.

With respect to this clone: At the DNA level, this CDR3 is encoded by other sequences in the same sample as well. The chain links TRBV5-4 to TRBJ1-5; D call uncertain. V dropped 0 bases and J dropped 3 bases, with 4 bases sitting between them. The V gene's germline CDR1 is SGHNT and CDR2 YYREEE (reference sequence). This CDR3 spans 13 amino acids. In nucleotides, the CDR3 is TGTGCCAGCAGCTTGGGACACAATCAGCCCCAGCATTTT. Protein product: CASSLGHNQPQHF.

V is TRBV7-8 and J is TRBJ2-3; the D is unclear. From germline, CDR1 is SGHVS and CDR2 FQNEAQ. V was cut by 1 base and J by 0 bases, with 8 bases left in between. The CDR3 is 15 amino acids. CDR3 DNA sequence: TGTGCCAGCAGCTTAGAACTACCTAGCACAGATACGCAGTATTTT. Its protein product is CASSLELPSTDTQYF.

DNA of the CDR3: TGTGCCAGCAGCTTCGCGGGAGGGGGCGACGAGCAGTACTTC. It encodes CASSFAGGGDEQYF. V and J are TRBV7-3 and TRBJ2-7; 9 bases match TRBD2. Trimming removed 3 bases from V and 5 bases from J; junction bases left unmatched: 5. The CDR3 length is 14 residues. From germline, CDR1 is SGHTA and CDR2 FQGTGA.

The V gene is TRBV6-5, the J gene TRBJ2-1; possible D gene TRBD1, 8 bases. This CDR3 spans 15 amino acids. Trimming cost V 6 bases and J 2 bases, with 14 bases left between them. Germline V CDR1 and CDR2: MNHEY, SVGAGI. Here the CDR3 reads CASSHRGGTYNEQFF. Here the CDR3 DNA reads TGTGCCAGCAGCCACAGGGGGGGGACCTACAATGAGCAGTTCTTC.

This chain uses TRBV30 with TRBJ1-2, with D perhaps matching TRBD1 (5 bases). This CDR3 has 13 residues. V lost 3 bases, J lost 12 bases, and 20 bases lay in between. Per the germline V gene, CDR1 is GTSNPN and CDR2 is SVGIG (reference sequence). CDR3 amino acids: CAWSQGTGENHTF. The CDR3 nucleotides are TGTGCCTGGAGCCAGGGAACAGGAGAAAACCACACCTTC.

The gene calls are TRBV30 and TRBJ1-3; D call uncertain. This CDR3 has 15 amino acids. Trimming stripped 5 bases from V and 8 bases from J, with 22 bases between. Looked up from germline, CDR1 is GTSNPN and CDR2 is SVGIG (reference sequence). The CDR3 bases are TGTGCCTGGGGTGCCCCGCGGGGATTCACTGACACCATATATTTT. Its translation is CAWGAPRGFTDTIYF.

The chain joins TRBV29-1 to TRBJ2-1; D is unresolved. The ends were cut back, 3 bases at V and 5 bases at J, with 17 bases in the middle. In germline, CDR1 is SQVTM, CDR2 ANQGSEA. The CDR3 is 15 residues long. The CDR3 sequence: CSVDVRAVGDNEQFF. CDR3 coding DNA: TGCAGCGTTGATGTCAGAGCCGTAGGAGACAATGAGCAGTTCTTC.

This clone was seen a few times. The same CDR3 arises from other DNA sequences in this sample as well. The chain couples TRBV2 to TRBJ2-1; 12 nucleotides match TRBD2. The germline CDR1 and CDR2 sequences are SNHLY and FYNNEI. The CDR3 loop spans 15 amino acids. V was clipped by 3 bases and J by 4 bases; unmatched bases: 1. This CDR3 reads CASSEGLAGYNEQFF. The DNA for the CDR3 is TGTGCCAGCAGTGAGGGACTAGCGGGTTACAATGAGCAGTTCTTC.

The V call is TRBV9, the J call TRBJ2-2, with D possibly matching TRBD1 (5 bases). CDR1 and CDR2 from the germline V gene are SGDLS and YYNGEE. The CDR3 is 13 residues long. Trimming removed 4 bases from V and 6 bases from J, with 10 bases in between. CDR3 DNA: TGTGCCAGCAGCTATAGGGGCTCCGGGGAGCTGTTTTTT. It is translated as CASSYRGSGELFF.

The sample holds a few counts of this clone. CDR3 sequence: CASSLGQKYEQYF. The CDR3 nucleotides are TGTGCCAGCAGCTTAGGACAGAAATACGAGCAGTACTTC. V gene TRBV7-3 combines with J gene TRBJ2-7; D is possibly TRBD1 (6 bases). The V gene's germline CDR1 is SGHTA and CDR2 FQGTGA. V was clipped by 2 bases and J by 4 bases, with 9 bases between them. The CDR3 runs 13 residues.

The J gene is TRBJ2-1, the V gene TRBV3-1 (or the pseudogene TRBV3-2); 11 bases agree with TRBD2. The germline CDR1 and CDR2 sequences are LGHDT and YNNKEL (reference sequence). Trimming cost V 4 bases and J 8 bases; bases outside gene matches: 4. This CDR3 contains 14 residues. The CDR3 DNA reads as TGTGCCAGCAGCCCGTCGACTAGCGGGGATGAGCAGTTCTTC. Protein: CASSPSTSGDEQFF.

The chain recombines TRBV6-4 with TRBJ2-3, with 8 bases matching TRBD2. Germline CDR1 reads MRHNA; CDR2 reads SNTAGT. CDR3 size: 14 residues. V dropped 6 bases and J dropped 3; count of bases not matched to a gene: 5. CDR3 loop: CASREERETDTQYF. In DNA, the CDR3 is TGTGCCAGCAGAGAGGAGCGGGAGACAGATACGCAGTATTTT.

V and J are TRBV19 and TRBJ2-7, with 8 bases fitting TRBD1. CDR3 length equals 17 residues. In germline, CDR1 is LNHDA, CDR2 SQIVND (reference sequence). Trimming took 6 bases from V and 3 from J; bases not matched to a gene: 16. Written as DNA, the CDR3 is TGTGCCAGTAGCACCGCTTGGGGACAGGAGATCTTCTACGAGCAGTACTTC. Amino acids: CASSTAWGQEIFYEQYF. Full variable domain (outside the CDR3, taken from reference TRBV19 and TRBJ2-7): DGGITQSPKYLFRKEGQNVTLSCEQNLNHDAMYWYRQDPGQGLRLIYYSQIVNDFQKGDIAEGYSVSREKKESFPLTVTSAQKNPTAFYLCASSTAWGQEIFYEQYFGPGTRLTVT.

This sequence joins TRBV19 and TRBJ2-3, with unresolved D. V was cut by 2 bases and J by 2 bases, with 5 bases left in between. CDR3 size: 13 residues. Germline V lookup: CDR1 LNHDA, CDR2 SQIVND (reference sequence). The CDR3 here is CASSISVTDTQYF. The CDR3 nucleotides read TGTGCCAGTAGTATATCTGTCACAGATACGCAGTATTTT.

V gene TRBV18 combines with J gene TRBJ2-1; TRBD2 agrees at 9 bases. With V trimmed by 6 bases and J by 7 bases, 1 base remained unmatched. This CDR3 is 12 amino acids long. Germline V gives CDR1 KGHSH, CDR2 LQKENI. The CDR3 sequence is CASSSGGNEQFF. In DNA form, the CDR3 reads TGTGCCAGCTCGAGCGGGGGGAATGAGCAGTTCTTC. The full variable domain, with the rest looked up from reference TRBV18 and TRBJ2-1, is NAGVMQNPRHLVRRRGQEARLRCSPMKGHSHVYWYRQLPEEGLKFMVYLQKENIIDESGMPKERFSAEFPKEGPSILRIQQVVRGDSAAYFCASSSGGNEQFFGPGTRLTVL.

V usage is TRBV29-1 and J usage is TRBJ2-7, with 8 bases fitting TRBD1. CDR1 is SQVTM and CDR2 is ANQGSEA in the germline V gene. The CDR3 is 16 amino acids. The J segment lost 4 bases and the V segment lost 1 base, leaving 12 bases of the junction unmatched. The DNA for the CDR3 is TGCAGCGTTGAAGGGGGGCAGGGGGCGATCCGTTACGAGCAGTACTTC. Amino acid sequence: CSVEGGQGAIRYEQYF.

The chain is built from TRBV2 and TRBJ2-1; 9 nucleotides match TRBD2. The J segment lost 9 bases and the V segment lost 4 bases, leaving 4 bases of the junction unmatched. The CDR3 sequence is 13 residues long. In germline, CDR1 is SNHLY, CDR2 FYNNEI. The CDR3 spells CASSVGLAGEQFF. The CDR3 bases are TGTGCCAGCAGTGTGGGACTAGCTGGTGAGCAGTTCTTC.

This chain joins TRBV12-5 and TRBJ2-2; D is unresolved. The germline gives CDR1 LGHNT, CDR2 FRNRAP. V was trimmed by 6 bases and J by 7 bases, leaving 6 bases between them. The CDR3 sequence is 11 residues long. The CDR3 nucleotides are TGTGCTAGTGGATTATACGGGGAGCTGTTTTTT. Translating gives CASGLYGELFF.